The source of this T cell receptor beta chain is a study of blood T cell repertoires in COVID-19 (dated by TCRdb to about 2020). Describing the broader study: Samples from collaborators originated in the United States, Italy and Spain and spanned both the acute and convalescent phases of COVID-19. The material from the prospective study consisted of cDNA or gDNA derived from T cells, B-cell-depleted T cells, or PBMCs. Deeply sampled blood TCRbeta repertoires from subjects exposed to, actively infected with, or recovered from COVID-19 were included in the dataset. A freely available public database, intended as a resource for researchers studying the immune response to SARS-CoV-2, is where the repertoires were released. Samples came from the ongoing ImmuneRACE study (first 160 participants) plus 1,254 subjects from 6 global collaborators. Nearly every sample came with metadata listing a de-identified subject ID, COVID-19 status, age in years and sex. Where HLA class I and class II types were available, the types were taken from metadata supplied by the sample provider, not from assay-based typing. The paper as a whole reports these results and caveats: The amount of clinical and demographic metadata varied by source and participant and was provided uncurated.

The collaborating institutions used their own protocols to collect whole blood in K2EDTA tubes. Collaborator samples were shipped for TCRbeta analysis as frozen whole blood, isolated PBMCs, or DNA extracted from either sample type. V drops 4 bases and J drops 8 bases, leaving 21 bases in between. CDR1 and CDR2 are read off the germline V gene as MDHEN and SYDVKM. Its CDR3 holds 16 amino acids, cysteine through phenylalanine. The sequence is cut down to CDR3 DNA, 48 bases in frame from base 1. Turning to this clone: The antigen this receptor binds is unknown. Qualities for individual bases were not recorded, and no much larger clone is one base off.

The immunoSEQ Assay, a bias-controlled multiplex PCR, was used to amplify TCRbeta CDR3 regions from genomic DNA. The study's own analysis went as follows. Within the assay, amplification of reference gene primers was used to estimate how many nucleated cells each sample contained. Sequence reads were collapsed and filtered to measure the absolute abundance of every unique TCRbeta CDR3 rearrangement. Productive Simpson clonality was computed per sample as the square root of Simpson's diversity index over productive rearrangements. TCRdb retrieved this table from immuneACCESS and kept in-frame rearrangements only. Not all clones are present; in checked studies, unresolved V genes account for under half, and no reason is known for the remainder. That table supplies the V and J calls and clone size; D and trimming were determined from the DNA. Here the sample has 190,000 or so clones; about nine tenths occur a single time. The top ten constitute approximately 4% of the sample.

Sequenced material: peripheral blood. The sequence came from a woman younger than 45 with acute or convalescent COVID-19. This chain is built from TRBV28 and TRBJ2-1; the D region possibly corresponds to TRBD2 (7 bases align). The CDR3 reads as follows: CASSSPPRGGWDEQFF. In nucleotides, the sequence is TGTGCCAGCAGTTCACCCCCCAGGGGAGGGTGGGATGAGCAGTTCTTC.